This T cell receptor beta chain was recorded in a study of breast tumors, draining lymph nodes, adjacent tissues. Regarding the study as a whole: Luminal-like breast cancer showed significantly greater tumor-nontumor repertoire similarity than basal-like breast cancer did. Tumors had less TCR diversity than lymph nodes, more than nontumor tissue. Most tumor T cells seemingly derive from lymph node, then expand in tumor.

The lymph nodes were axillary draining lymph nodes from breast cancer patients. This clonotype was detected ten times or more. Its antigen is not known. Via MiXCR, TCRdb re-called the multiplex PCR reads, giving one row per CDR3 protein. Of about 130,000 distinct CDR3 sequences listed, 15% to 20% were seen once; the top ten hold 3% to 4%. The TCR originated in a female donor with breast cancer. Some clones in this sample may be carry-over from other donors' samples. The sample taken for sequencing was axillary lymph node tissue.

CDR3 region: CASSTARGHGANVLTF. CDR3 in DNA: TGTGCCAGTAGTACGGCGAGGGGGCATGGGGCCAACGTCCTGACTTTC. The rearrangement uses TRBV19 and TRBJ2-6, with 7 bases lining up with TRBD1. The CDR3 has 16 amino acids. CDR1 LNHDA and CDR2 SQIVND come from the germline V gene (reference sequence). J was trimmed by 3 bases and V by 4 bases; bases with no gene match: 6.